These 27 T cell receptor beta chains originate from one sample sequenced in a study of T cell repertoires in cytomegalovirus infection (dated by TCRdb to about 2019). Sequencing was carried out with an Illumina HiSeq 1500. The public sequencing data were trimmed at Q25 with fastp and processed into clonotypes with MiXCR by TCRdb, which kept only in-frame beta chains. Each entry is one CDR3 protein sequence, shown with its most common DNA and genes. The sample records 65,000 to 90,000 distinct CDR3 sequences, roughly 3.6% of which are singletons. The top ten clonotypes cover 3.5% to 6% of the sample. Sequenced sample: PBMCs. The receptors originated from a human donor in good health (CMV status not recorded). Some clones in this sample may be carry-over from other donors' samples.

This clonotype was seen many times. This chain joins TRBV5-6 and TRBJ2-3; no definite D call. The CDR3 has 12 residues. Trimming left V 1 base short and J 7 bases short, with 7 bases between. CDR1 is SGHDT, CDR2 YYEEEE, per germline. The CDR3 region is CASSLPGNTQYF. CDR3 in DNA: TGTGCCAGCAGCTTGCCCGGAAATACGCAGTATTTT. Supplemented by reference TRBV5-6 and TRBJ2-3, the full variable domain reads DAGVTQSPTHLIKTRGQQVTLRCSPKSGHDTVSWYQQALGQGPQFIFQYYEEEERQRGNFPDRFSGHQFPNYSSELNVNALLLGDSALYLCASSLPGNTQYFGPGTRLTVL.

This clonotype was recorded at least ten times. The rearrangement uses TRBV20-1 and TRBJ1-3, with D possibly being TRBD1 (5 bases). Germline V lookup: CDR1 DFQATT, CDR2 SNEGSKA (reference sequence). This CDR3 is 17 amino acids long. V lost 3 bases and J lost 4, with 22 bases in between. The CDR3 region has the DNA TGCAGTGCTAGGGCACCGGGACCGATACAAGCCGGAAACACCATATATTTT. It translates to CSARAPGPIQAGNTIYF.

This clonotype came up many times. The genes are TRBV7-6 and TRBJ1-1; 9 bases align to TRBD1. This CDR3 contains 16 residues. The V and J ends lost 5 bases and 5 bases, in that order; junction bases with no gene match: 12. From germline, CDR1 is SGHVS and CDR2 FNYEAQ. The CDR3 spells CASSQQPTGGRTEAFF. The CDR3 coding sequence is TGTGCCAGCAGCCAGCAACCGACAGGGGGAAGGACTGAAGCTTTCTTT.

At least ten counts were recorded for this clonotype. The chain has TRBV27 and TRBJ2-1, with 8 nucleotides matching TRBD1. CDR3 size: 15 residues. Germline trimming cut 4 bases from V and 7 bases from J; bases unmatched to any gene: 9. Germline V gene sequence: CDR1 MNHEY, CDR2 SMNVEV (reference sequence). The CDR3 coding sequence is TGTGCCAGCAGTTCACCCCCGACAGGGGTTAATGAGCAGTTCTTC. The encoded protein is CASSSPPTGVNEQFF.

The chain combines TRBV5-1 with TRBJ2-1; D unclear. V gave up 0 bases and J gave up 4 bases, with 8 bases separating them. The CDR3 loop spans 14 amino acids. Germline V gene data show CDR1 as SGHRS and CDR2 as YFSETQ. The CDR3 DNA sequence: TGCGCCAGCAGCTTGGGAGACGGATACAATGAGCAGTTCTTC. This translates into CASSLGDGYNEQFF.

This clonotype was detected many times. This rearrangement joins TRBV20-1 to TRBJ2-7, with D perhaps matching TRBD1 or TRBD2 (5 bases each). Deletions cut 4 bases from V and 3 bases from J, with 13 bases between. The V gene's germline CDR1 is DFQATT and CDR2 SNEGSKA (reference sequence). This CDR3 has 13 residues. The CDR3 loop is CSATRDGYYEQYF. CDR3 nucleotides: TGCAGTGCTACCCGGGACGGATACTACGAGCAGTACTTC.

The chain joins TRBV12-3 or TRBV12-4 to TRBJ2-5; unclear D gene. There are 13 residues in the CDR3. V lost 3 bases to trimming and J lost 2 bases, with 7 bases between them. CDR3 nucleotides: TGTGCCAGCAGTTTCACGGGTCAAGAGACCCAGTACTTC. This sequence encodes CASSFTGQETQYF.

This clonotype appeared many times. The V call is TRBV6-1, the J call TRBJ1-1; 9 bases agree with TRBD1. The germline CDR1 and CDR2 sequences are MNHNS and SASEGT. The CDR3 consists of 14 residues. J lost 7 bases, V lost 7 bases, and 10 bases had no gene match. CDR3 DNA sequence: TGTGCCAGCAATCACCGGGACAGGGACAGTGAAGCTTTCTTT. The encoded protein is CASNHRDRDSEAFF.

At least ten counts were recorded for this clonotype. The chain combines TRBV7-2 with TRBJ1-2; 9 bases fit TRBD1. With V trimmed by 3 bases and J by 0 bases, 14 bases remained unmatched. CDR1 SGHTA and CDR2 FQGNSA come from the germline V gene. This CDR3 is built from 19 residues. CDR3 region: CASSLTPWDRAKANYGYTF. The DNA of the CDR3 is TGTGCCAGCAGCTTGACTCCCTGGGACAGGGCAAAAGCTAACTATGGCTACACCTTC.

Ten or more counts support this clonotype. The chain is built from TRBV7-2 and TRBJ2-5; 8 bases line up with TRBD1. The length of the CDR3 is 14 residues. Germline-derived CDR1 and CDR2 are SGHTA and FQGNSA. V lost 3 bases to trimming and J lost 4 bases; unmatched junction nucleotides: 4. For the CDR3, the DNA is TGTGCCAGCAGCTTCCAGGGGGCAGTAGAGACCCAGTACTTC. Protein sequence: CASSFQGAVETQYF.

This clonotype has ten or more counts. The chain is built from TRBV7-2 and TRBJ1-5; D possibly corresponds to TRBD1 (5 bases). Trimming took 3 bases from V and 0 from J, leaving 6 bases between them. In germline, CDR1 is SGHTA, CDR2 FQGNSA. The length of the CDR3 is 14 residues. The chain's CDR3 is CASSFQGSNQPQHF. The DNA for the CDR3 is TGTGCCAGCAGCTTCCAGGGTAGCAATCAGCCCCAGCATTTT. The whole variable domain, filled in from reference TRBV7-2 and TRBJ1-5, reads GAGVSQSPSNKVTEKGKDVELRCDPISGHTALYWYRQSLGQGLEFLIYFQGNSAPDKSGLPSDRFSAERTGGSVSTLTIQRTQQEDSAVYLCASSFQGSNQPQHFGDGTRLSIL.

This clonotype was detected ten times or more. The rearrangement links TRBV12-3 or TRBV12-4 to TRBJ1-6; no firm D call. Trimming took 8 bases from V and 0 from J, leaving 11 bases between them. CDR3 length: 15 residues. CDR3 DNA: TGTGCCAGCGGGATACTTAGCTCCTATAATTCACCCCTCCACTTT. This translates into CASGILSSYNSPLHF.

This clonotype has ten or more counts. The chain links TRBV30 to TRBJ2-4, with D possibly being TRBD1 (5 bases). V lost 7 bases and J lost 6, with 13 bases in between. The CDR3 is 12 residues long. Germline lookup yields CDR1 GTSNPN and CDR2 SVGIG (reference sequence). The DNA of the CDR3 is TGTGCCTTCAGGGATCTGAGAAACATTCAGTACTTC. Protein sequence: CAFRDLRNIQYF.

This clonotype was picked up many times. The V gene is TRBV7-2, the J gene TRBJ2-3; D is possibly TRBD1 (5 bases). V lost 1 base, J lost 4 bases, and 12 bases lay in between. The CDR3 is 15 residues long. The germline gives CDR1 SGHTA, CDR2 FQGNSA. CDR3 DNA sequence: TGTGCCAGCAGCTTAGAGGCAGGGTCGGCAGATACGCAGTATTTT. It codes for CASSLEAGSADTQYF.

There are many counts of this clonotype. This rearrangement joins TRBV28 to TRBJ1-2; 9 positions agree with TRBD1. CDR1 and CDR2 (germline): MDHEN, SYDVKM. The CDR3 is made up of 15 amino acids. The J segment lost 8 bases and the V segment lost 6 bases, leaving 13 bases of the junction unmatched. CDR3 residues: CASSTTGGVVWGYTF. The CDR3 DNA reads as TGTGCCAGCAGCACGACAGGGGGTGTGGTGTGGGGCTACACCTTC.

This clonotype was recorded many times. V is TRBV19 and J is TRBJ1-2; 7 nucleotides align to TRBD1. This CDR3 is 12 amino acids long. Germline CDR1 LNHDA, CDR2 SQIVND (reference sequence). J lost 7 bases, V lost 6 bases, and 5 bases had no gene match. The CDR3 region is CASRGQVFGYTF. Here the CDR3 DNA reads TGTGCCAGTAGAGGACAGGTATTTGGCTACACCTTC.

This clonotype was picked up many times. The chain couples TRBV7-2 to TRBJ1-2; 8 positions agree with TRBD1. Germline CDR1 SGHTA, CDR2 FQGNSA. Trimming took 5 bases from V and 0 from J; bases not matched to a gene: 11. This CDR3 is 17 amino acids long. CDR3 in DNA: TGTGCCAGCAGCCCACAGACAGGGGCTATTTCTAACTATGGCTACACCTTC. As protein: CASSPQTGAISNYGYTF.

This clonotype was seen at least ten times. This chain connects TRBV28 to TRBJ1-3; a weak D match, TRBD1 (5 bases). The CDR3 length is 15 residues. Germline assignment: CDR1 MDHEN and CDR2 SYDVKM. Trimming removed 7 bases from V and 0 bases from J, with 13 bases in between. For the CDR3, the DNA is TGTGCCAGCATTGGGACGGTTTACTCTGGAAACACCATATATTTT. It is translated as CASIGTVYSGNTIYF.

This clonotype was counted many times. The DNA of the CDR3 is TGTGCCAGCAGCAGGGACAGCTATGGCTACACCTTC. Residues: CASSRDSYGYTF. The rearrangement uses TRBV6-1 and TRBJ1-2, with 7 bases fitting TRBD1. This CDR3 has 12 residues. The V and J ends lost 6 bases and 4 bases, in that order; junction bases with no gene match: 2. Germline CDR1 reads MNHNS; CDR2 reads SASEGT.

The table lists this clonotype with many counts. The chain links TRBV2 to TRBJ1-1, with no clear D. V lost 1 base to trimming and J lost 5 bases, with 11 bases between them. The germline V gene encodes CDR1 SNHLY and CDR2 FYNNEI. The CDR3 extends over 14 amino acids. The CDR3 sequence is CASSEDLRKTEAFF. CDR3 nucleotide sequence: TGTGCCAGCAGTGAAGACCTAAGAAAAACTGAAGCTTTCTTT.

This clonotype was picked up many times. The junction departs from germline at one end; a sequencing error may be responsible. The CDR3 DNA is TGTGCCAGCAGCCTGCGACAGGGGCTCGCCTTC. This gives the protein CASSLRQGLAF. The chain links TRBV7-2 to TRBJ1-2; TRBD1 aligns across 8 bases. This CDR3 region has 11 residues. Germline assignment: CDR1 SGHTA and CDR2 FQGNSA.

This clonotype was detected many times. J is TRBJ2-6 and V is TRBV7-3; D remains unclear. The germline V gene has CDR1 SGHTA and CDR2 FQGTGA. V was clipped by 1 base and J by 4 bases, with 11 bases between them. The CDR3 covers 16 residues. For the CDR3, the DNA is TGTGCCAGCAGCTTAAGTCGGACGTCAGGGGCCAACGTCCTGACTTTC. Its translation is CASSLSRTSGANVLTF. Filled out from reference TRBV7-3 and TRBJ2-6, the complete variable domain reads GAGVSQTPSNKVTEKGKYVELRCDPISGHTALYWYRQSLGQGPEFLIYFQGTGAADDSGLPNDRFFAVRPEGSVSTLKIQRTERGDSAVYLCASSLSRTSGANVLTFGAGSRLTVL.

In this sample, this clonotype turned up many times. This chain joins TRBV6-1 and TRBJ1-2; no definite D call. Germline values: CDR1 MNHNS, CDR2 SASEGT. V was cut by 8 bases and J by 4 bases, with 5 bases left in between. This CDR3 is built from 10 residues. CDR3 sequence reads: CASEAYGYTF. CDR3 coding DNA: TGTGCCAGCGAGGCCTATGGCTACACCTTC.

This clonotype has ten or more counts. The chain is built from TRBV7-2 and TRBJ1-5, with D maybe TRBD1 (5 bases). V dropped 4 bases and J dropped 5 bases, with 9 bases sitting between them. The V gene's germline CDR1 is SGHTA and CDR2 FQGNSA. The CDR3 is made up of 13 amino acids. CDR3: CASSYQGDQPQHF. The CDR3 DNA follows: TGTGCCAGCAGCTATCAGGGCGATCAGCCCCAGCATTTT.

At least ten counts were recorded for this clonotype. The V call is TRBV5-1, the J call TRBJ1-2; D ambiguous. Trimming took 4 bases from V and 3 from J, leaving 10 bases between them. There are 13 residues in the CDR3. From germline, CDR1 is SGHRS and CDR2 YFSETQ. The CDR3 sequence: CASSPPEHYGYTF. CDR3 sequence (DNA): TGCGCCAGCAGCCCCCCGGAACACTATGGCTACACCTTC.

This clonotype came up many times. Here the CDR3 reads CASSHYSTDTQYF. In nucleotides, the CDR3 is TGCGCCAGCAGCCATTACAGCACAGATACGCAGTATTTT. This rearrangement joins TRBV4-3 to TRBJ2-3; D is uncertain. The CDR3 runs 13 residues. The V and J ends lost 3 bases and 0 bases respectively, with 4 bases between them. Germline V gene lookup returns CDR1 LGHNA and CDR2 YSLEER.

This clonotype was found many times. J is TRBJ2-5 and V is TRBV4-2; TRBD2 matches 10 bases. The V and J ends lost 1 base and 5 bases, in that order; junction bases with no gene match: 4. The CDR3 spans 15 residues. Germline CDR1 LGHNA, CDR2 YNFKEQ. The CDR3 DNA sequence: TGTGCCAGCAGCCAAGGAGCGGGGGGGCAGGAGACCCAGTACTTC. Its translation: CASSQGAGGQETQYF.